Below are 15 T cell receptor beta chains sequenced from a single sample in a study of T-cell reconstitution after alpha-beta-depleted transplantation in children. Preparation of the TCRbeta library was carried out with unique molecular identifiers. One entry per CDR3 protein results from TCRdb running MiXCR on the PCR reads. The sample has hundreds of thousands of distinct CDR3 sequences; 10% to 15% are singletons. The material sequenced was PBMCs, mostly from graft donor cells, taken 360 days after TCRalphabeta/CD19-depleted stem cell transplant. These receptors were obtained from a male patient under 18 who had a stem cell transplant for acute myeloid leukemia, so the T cells may come from the graft donor.

This clonotype was seen only a few times. The V call is TRBV28, the J call TRBJ2-1; 14 bases map to TRBD2. Germline V gives CDR1 MDHEN, CDR2 SYDVKM. J was trimmed by 5 bases and V by 6 bases; bases with no gene match: 15. CDR3 size: 19 residues. Here the CDR3 reads CASRVWGLAGEGGDNEQFF. The DNA of the CDR3 is TGTGCCAGCAGAGTTTGGGGACTAGCGGGAGAAGGGGGTGACAATGAGCAGTTCTTC.

This clonotype was detected many times. This chain connects TRBV29-1 to TRBJ2-3, with a tentative D call TRBD2 (6 bases). The CDR3 contains 14 residues. Trimming cost V 6 bases and J 0 bases, with 13 bases left between them. CDR1 SQVTM and CDR2 ANQGSEA come from the germline V gene. CDR3 sequence: CSVLPEGSTDTQYF. The CDR3 DNA follows: TGCAGCGTGTTGCCGGAGGGAAGCACAGATACGCAGTATTTT.

This sequence joins TRBV5-1 and TRBJ2-3; a weak D match, TRBD1 (5 bases). V was pared by 1 base and J by 0 bases, with 15 bases between. Germline V lookup: CDR1 SGHRS, CDR2 YFSETQ. The CDR3 has 17 amino acids. The CDR3 DNA sequence: TGCGCCAGCAGCTTGTTGAGGCCACAGGCTAGCACAGATACGCAGTATTTT. Protein product: CASSLLRPQASTDTQYF. The variable domain in full, with the rest retrieved from reference TRBV5-1 and TRBJ2-3, is KAGVTQTPRYLIKTRGQQVTLSCSPISGHRSVSWYQQTPGQGLQFLFEYFSETQRNKGNFPGRFSGRQFSNSRSEMNVSTLELGDSALYLCASSLLRPQASTDTQYFGPGTRLTVL.

CDR3 residues: CASSLVPGQTYEQYF. In DNA form, the CDR3 reads TGCGCCAGCAGCTTGGTTCCGGGACAGACCTACGAGCAGTACTTC. V is TRBV5-1 and J is TRBJ2-7, with 7 bases lining up with TRBD1. Trimming cost V 0 bases and J 2 bases; bases outside gene matches: 5. CDR1 and CDR2 (germline): SGHRS, YFSETQ. The CDR3 contains 15 residues.

The chain carries TRBV30 and TRBJ2-1; D remains unclear. Trimming pared 8 bases from V and 8 bases from J, leaving 13 bases between. Germline-derived CDR1 and CDR2 are GTSNPN and SVGIG (reference sequence). The CDR3 has 11 amino acids. The CDR3 loop reads CATRPVDEQFF. CDR3 nucleotide sequence: TGTGCCACCCGTCCCGTGGATGAGCAGTTCTTC.

V is TRBV12-5 and J is TRBJ2-2; D gene uncertain. Deletions cut 6 bases from V and 3 bases from J, with 5 bases between. This CDR3 comprises 12 residues. Germline V gene lookup returns CDR1 LGHNT and CDR2 FRNRAP. CDR3 region: CASGLYTGELFF. As DNA, the CDR3 is TGTGCTAGTGGCCTCTACACCGGGGAGCTGTTTTTT.

The gene calls are TRBV13 and TRBJ1-3, with TRBD1 as a possible D gene (5 bases). The V end lost 6 bases, the J end lost 0 bases, and 15 bases lay between the germline ends. Germline values: CDR1 PRHDT, CDR2 FYEKMQ (reference sequence). The CDR3 runs 16 residues. The CDR3 bases are TGTGCCAGCAGAGTTCAGGGAGCTCTCTCTGGAAACACCATATATTTT. This translates into CASRVQGALSGNTIYF.

The table lists this clonotype with a few counts. For the CDR3, the DNA is TGCAGTGCCAAAAAATTGGGACTTGAAGCTTTCTTT. Residues: CSAKKLGLEAFF. V usage is TRBV20-1 and J usage is TRBJ1-1, with D perhaps TRBD1 (5 bases). Germline assignment: CDR1 DFQATT and CDR2 SNEGSKA (reference sequence). The length of the CDR3 is 12 residues. The V end was cut by 6 bases, the J end by 7 bases, with 15 bases between.

This clonotype has more than one count but fewer than ten. V gene TRBV20-1 combines with J gene TRBJ2-7, with TRBD2 identical over 9 bases. Unmatched junction bases numbered 12, after V lost 1 base and J lost 2 bases. Germline V gene data show CDR1 as DFQATT and CDR2 as SNEGSKA (reference sequence). The CDR3 consists of 17 residues. Here the CDR3 DNA reads TGCAGTGCTAGAGTCCCCTCGACTAGCGGAGACCCCTACGAGCAGTACTTC. This sequence encodes CSARVPSTSGDPYEQYF.

This clonotype was seen a few times. The chain combines TRBV2 with TRBJ1-4; tentatively, D is TRBD1 (5 bases). The germline V and J ends were trimmed by 5 bases and 10 bases, with 20 bases remaining between them. The CDR3 consists of 15 residues. Per the germline V gene, CDR1 is SNHLY and CDR2 is FYNNEI. CDR3 region: CASSRMRGRGGKLFF. DNA for the CDR3: TGTGCCAGCAGTCGAATGAGGGGACGAGGTGGAAAACTGTTTTTT.

This CDR3 is CASSRAVQRELHTQYF. The CDR3 nucleotides are TGTGCCAGCAGTAGGGCGGTCCAGCGGGAGTTACATACGCAGTATTTT. The chain joins TRBV2 to TRBJ2-3; TRBD2 matches 8 bases. V lost 5 bases, J lost 7 bases, and 14 bases stayed unmatched. Germline V gene sequence: CDR1 SNHLY, CDR2 FYNNEI. This CDR3 region has 16 residues.

J is TRBJ2-6 and V is TRBV4-2; D possibly corresponds to TRBD1 (6 bases). Germline CDR1 reads LGHNA; CDR2 reads YNFKEQ. With 6 bases removed from V and 0 bases from J, the gap between germline ends came to 21 bases. The CDR3 sequence is 19 residues long. The CDR3 reads CASRSSIRGLASGANVLTF. Here the CDR3 DNA reads TGTGCCAGCAGGTCATCTATCAGGGGATTGGCCTCTGGGGCCAACGTCCTGACTTTC.

In this sample, this clonotype turned up many times. The chain carries TRBV5-1 and TRBJ2-3; D uncertain. The CDR3 runs to 12 residues. Trimming took off 0 bases at V and 7 bases at J, with 6 bases between the two ends. Germline-derived CDR1 and CDR2 are SGHRS and YFSETQ. CDR3 nucleotides: TGCGCCAGCAGCTTGGATCACTATACGCAGTATTTT. Encoded protein: CASSLDHYTQYF. Based on the CDR3 plus reference TRBV5-1 and TRBJ2-3, the full variable domain is KAGVTQTPRYLIKTRGQQVTLSCSPISGHRSVSWYQQTPGQGLQFLFEYFSETQRNKGNFPGRFSGRQFSNSRSEMNVSTLELGDSALYLCASSLDHYTQYFGPGTRLTVL.

The chain carries TRBV18 and TRBJ2-7; D may correspond to TRBD1 or TRBD2 (5 bases each). Germline CDR1 is KGHSH and CDR2 is LQKENI. This CDR3 has 16 residues. V gave up 4 bases and J gave up 4 bases, with 20 bases separating them. The CDR3 is CASSRLPGRVFYEQYF. Written as DNA, the CDR3 is TGTGCCAGCTCACGGTTACCGGGACGTGTGTTTTACGAGCAGTACTTC.

This clonotype was detected a few times. The chain combines TRBV28 with TRBJ1-2; D is perhaps TRBD1 (6 bases). Trimming removed 10 bases from V and 8 bases from J, with 17 bases in between. The CDR3 sequence is 12 residues long. The germline V gene encodes CDR1 MDHEN and CDR2 SYDVKM. The CDR3 sequence: CATIRQAYGYTF. DNA for the CDR3: TGTGCCACCATTAGACAGGCCTACGGCTACACCTTC.